A selection of T cell receptor beta chains follows, all from one sample in a study of shared clonotypes between healthy human individuals. Only in-frame clones appear in the TCRdb table, and some are missing; sequencing was by immunoSEQ multiplex PCR. This table has about 2.1 million clones, 90% to 95% appearing once. Input material: naive CD8+ T cells from PBMCs. The receptors stem from a man aged 18 to 30 in good health. Some clones in this sample may be carry-over from other donors' samples. The CDR3 runs from the conserved cysteine through the conserved F or W. A clone size is listed for some rows: how often the clone was seen (once, few, many), or a class if it is expanded.

clone size,J gene,V gene,CDR3 protein
.,TRBJ2-1,TRBV27,CASSLSGGGSYNEQFF
.,TRBJ1-5,TRBV27,CASKDGTGGTNQPQHF
.,TRBJ2-2,TRBV7-9,CASSPPGRFPGELFF
.,TRBJ2-7,TRBV4-3,CASSPLAGAVPYEQYF
.,.,TRBV29-1,CSVGTRDRGSYEQYF
.,TRBJ2-3,TRBV27,CASSLFNRLAGGWDTQYF
.,TRBJ2-1,TRBV7-2,CASSPGPNEQFF
.,TRBJ1-1,TRBV7-9,CASSLAWEENTEAFF
.,TRBJ2-1,TRBV29-1,CSVGENSGGPYNEQFF
.,TRBJ2-7,TRBV27,CASSSLQGNEQYF
.,TRBJ2-2,TRBV10-3,CAISESGPRATGEELFF
.,TRBJ2-7,TRBV6-1,CASSESRTGGYEQYF
.,TRBJ2-1,TRBV4-3,CASSQASGQQRFF
.,TRBJ2-2,TRBV28,CASSLGWVGNTGELFF
.,TRBJ1-2,TRBV2,CAIHRTPDGYTF
.,TRBJ2-5,TRBV7-6,CASSLAGGRETQYF
.,TRBJ2-1,TRBV4-1,CASSPLAGGPNEQFF
few,TRBJ1-1,TRBV2,CASNPGGHLNTEAFF
once,TRBJ2-5,TRBV2,CASSDREGQETQYF
.,TRBJ2-3,TRBV27,CASSRDSTDTQYF
.,TRBJ2-7,TRBV7-9,CASSLVGLAYEQYF
.,TRBJ2-7,TRBV7-9,CASSPGLAEVYEQYF
.,TRBJ1-3,TRBV7-8,CASSLLGNSGNTIYF
.,TRBJ1-2,TRBV10-2,CASSADYGYTF
.,TRBJ2-6,TRBV27,CASSLSMGWGAPSSGANVLTF
.,TRBJ1-1,TRBV5-1,CASSLAGQFRPNTEAFF
.,TRBJ2-1,TRBV30,CAWSVGVDEQFF
.,TRBJ2-1,TRBV7-2,CASSLGGSGLNEQFF
.,TRBJ1-2,TRBV5-1,CASSMGGADGYTF
.,TRBJ2-1,TRBV6-5,CASSSVGEQFF
.,TRBJ2-7,TRBV27,CASSSTWGISVEQYF
.,TRBJ2-2,TRBV5-6,CASMGQVPGELFF